This T cell receptor (beta chain) stems from a study of CD8+ T cells in alopecia areata. Study details: Treated patients were given oral tofacitinib, which was dosed at 5 to 10 mg twice daily.

This clone was observed once. Following extraction, RNA underwent reverse transcription to cDNA, which served as the sequencing template. The assay was immunoSEQ multiplex PCR, and TCRdb's table has in-frame clones only and misses some. The repertoire holds over 70,000 clones, with around 66% as singletons. Treatment given: oral pan-JAK inhibitor, 5-10 mg twice daily. The specimen was CD8+ T cells sorted from blood, collected at week 24, from a patient treated with tofacitinib. This receptor was taken from a human donor with alopecia areata.

The CDR3: CASSSHEGTSGRVFYNEQFF. The CDR3 bases are TGTGCCAGCAGTTCACACGAAGGGACTAGCGGGAGGGTTTTCTACAATGAGCAGTTCTTC. The chain is built from TRBV28 and TRBJ2-1; 16 nucleotides match TRBD2. The CDR3 totals 20 residues. The V gene's germline CDR1 is MDHEN and CDR2 SYDVKM. After removal of 4 bases from V and 3 bases from J, the junction contained 12 bases not matched to a gene.